Each of the 20 T cell receptor beta chains below was sequenced from the same sample in a study of neurological immune-mediated disorders. TCRdb re-called the 5' RACE reads through MiXCR, storing one row per CDR3 protein. Of about 90,000 distinct CDR3 sequences listed, 13% are singletons. The sample's time point: longitudinal time-point 2. The sequenced material came from PBMCs. All receptors come from a female donor with HTLV-1-associated myelopathy (HAM/TSP).

This clonotype was seen ten or more times. The chain carries TRBV28 and TRBJ2-2; TRBD1 matches at 9 bases. Germline V gene data show CDR1 as MDHEN and CDR2 as SYDVKM. This CDR3 is 15 amino acids long. V trimming: 5 bases; J trimming: 5 bases; junction bases outside the gene matches: 6. CDR3 region: CASSQTGGGTGELFF. The CDR3 coding sequence is TGTGCCAGCAGTCAGACAGGGGGAGGAACCGGGGAGCTGTTTTTT.

As to this clonotype: Being one base from a much bigger clone, this may be a read error. The V and J genes are TRBV25-1 and TRBJ2-5; D is uncertain. The germline V gene has CDR1 MGHDK and CDR2 SYGVNS. This CDR3 contains 17 residues. CDR3 sequence (DNA): TGTGTCAGCAGTGAATGTGAGAGGTTAAGGTTTATGGAGACCCAGTACTTC. Its translation is CVSSECERLRFMETQYF.

This clonotype has a count of ten or more. This CDR3 is CASSGKGPNTEAFF. CDR3 DNA: TGCGCCAGCAGCGGTAAGGGTCCGAACACTGAAGCTTTCTTT. The chain has TRBV5-1 and TRBJ1-1, with D uncertain. The CDR3 extends over 14 amino acids. Germline V gene lookup returns CDR1 SGHRS and CDR2 YFSETQ. Trimming stripped 4 bases from V and 1 base from J, with 11 bases between.

The V and J genes are TRBV10-3 and TRBJ2-7; TRBD1 agrees at 10 bases. This CDR3 spans 15 amino acids. Germline V gene sequence: CDR1 ENHRY, CDR2 SYGVKD. With V trimmed by 4 bases and J by 4 bases, 7 bases remained unmatched. CDR3 bases: TGTGCCATCAGTGGTATGCGACAGGGGGCTTACGAGCAGTACTTC. Its protein is CAISGMRQGAYEQYF.

The table lists this clonotype with many counts. The CDR3 coding sequence is TGTGCCAGCAGCCGACAGGAGACGAACACCGGGGAGCTGTTTTTT. Its translation is CASSRQETNTGELFF. V is TRBV12-3 or TRBV12-4 and J is TRBJ2-2; possible D gene TRBD1, 6 bases. This CDR3 has 15 amino acids. V shed 6 bases and J shed 0 bases, with 11 bases lying between them.

This clonotype appeared many times. The chain recombines TRBV10-3 with TRBJ2-3, with a weak D call TRBD2 (6 bases). The CDR3 loop spans 14 amino acids. From germline, CDR1 is ENHRY and CDR2 SYGVKD. V was shortened by 4 bases and J by 6 bases, with 14 bases between the two germline ends. CDR3 loop: CAISGRQEGDTQYF. CDR3 bases: TGTGCCATCAGTGGTCGGCAGGAGGGGGATACGCAGTATTTT.

The V gene is TRBV20-1, the J gene TRBJ1-3; D is uncertain. Germline V gene data show CDR1 as DFQATT and CDR2 as SNEGSKA (reference sequence). There are 13 residues in the CDR3. Trimming removed 7 bases at V and 4 bases at J, with 14 bases between. The DNA of the CDR3 is TGCAGTGGGTCGAGTGGGCAAGGAAACACCATATATTTT. Protein sequence: CSGSSGQGNTIYF.

In its sample, this clonotype was seen many times. The chain links TRBV20-1 to TRBJ2-7; a possible D gene is TRBD2 (5 bases). The V end was cut by 1 base, the J end by 2 bases, with 9 bases between. Per the germline V gene, CDR1 is DFQATT and CDR2 is SNEGSKA (reference sequence). The length of the CDR3 is 13 residues. This CDR3 is CSARVGGPYEQYF. CDR3 DNA sequence: TGCAGTGCTAGAGTTGGAGGACCCTACGAGCAGTACTTC.

This clonotype was observed at least ten times. The chain joins TRBV5-1 to TRBJ2-6, with D perhaps TRBD2 (5 bases). This CDR3 contains 14 residues. CDR1 and CDR2 (germline): SGHRS, YFSETQ. Trimming pared 4 bases from V and 4 bases from J, leaving 9 bases between. This CDR3 reads CASSVGSGANVLTF. CDR3 in DNA: TGCGCCAGCAGCGTGGGGAGCGGGGCCAACGTCCTGACTTTC.

The table lists this clonotype with many counts. The V and J genes are TRBV5-1 and TRBJ2-2; maybe TRBD1 (5 bases). V was clipped by 0 bases and J by 3 bases, with 9 bases between them. The CDR3 consists of 15 residues. Germline-derived CDR1 and CDR2 are SGHRS and YFSETQ. The CDR3 nucleotides read TGCGCCAGCAGCTTGGGCGGACACGACACCGGGGAGCTGTTTTTT. Translation gives CASSLGGHDTGELFF.

This clonotype was detected many times. This CDR3 reads CASSPGGSQRVTDTQYF. CDR3 nucleotide sequence: TGCGCCAGCAGCCCCGGCGGGTCCCAGAGGGTCACAGATACGCAGTATTTT. The chain recombines TRBV5-1 with TRBJ2-3; D perhaps matches TRBD2 (5 bases). The CDR3 loop spans 17 amino acids. The V end was cut by 4 bases, the J end by 2 bases, with 20 bases between. Germline assignment: CDR1 SGHRS and CDR2 YFSETQ. The entire variable domain, with the rest obtained from reference TRBV5-1 and TRBJ2-3, is as follows: KAGVTQTPRYLIKTRGQQVTLSCSPISGHRSVSWYQQTPGQGLQFLFEYFSETQRNKGNFPGRFSGRQFSNSRSEMNVSTLELGDSALYLCASSPGGSQRVTDTQYFGPGTRLTVL.

This clonotype has a count of ten or more. V gene TRBV4-1 combines with J gene TRBJ2-5, with TRBD1 matching over 9 bases. Germline V gene lookup returns CDR1 MGHRA and CDR2 YSYEKL. With 0 bases clipped from V and 2 bases from J, the junction kept 4 bases outside the gene matches. The CDR3 contains 16 residues. The CDR3 region has the DNA TGCGCCAGCAGCCAAGACCCCGGGACAGGGCAAGAGACCCAGTACTTC. The encoded protein is CASSQDPGTGQETQYF.

This clonotype was seen only a few times. This rearrangement joins TRBV7-6 to TRBJ2-3; 8 positions agree with TRBD2. CDR1 is SGHVS and CDR2 is FNYEAQ in the germline V gene. With 2 bases clipped from V and 4 bases from J, the junction kept 14 bases outside the gene matches. The CDR3 consists of 18 residues. This CDR3 reads CASSLRAGDRGGPDTQYF. The CDR3 DNA sequence: TGTGCCAGCAGCTTAAGAGCGGGGGATCGCGGGGGGCCAGATACGCAGTATTTT.

The table lists this clonotype with a few counts. The chain has TRBV28 and TRBJ1-1, with 7 bases identical to TRBD1. Germline assignment: CDR1 MDHEN and CDR2 SYDVKM. The CDR3 loop spans 12 amino acids. V lost 4 bases to trimming and J lost 11 bases; unmatched junction nucleotides: 7. DNA of the CDR3: TGTGCCAGCAGTTCCTACAGGGGTCGGGCTTTCTTT. It translates to CASSSYRGRAFF.

This clonotype has ten or more counts. The chain employs TRBV9 and TRBJ2-2; a possible D gene is TRBD2 (5 bases). The V end lost 2 bases, the J end lost 6 bases, and 5 bases lay between the germline ends. Germline values: CDR1 SGDLS, CDR2 YYNGEE. The CDR3 sequence is 12 residues long. The CDR3 nucleotides are TGTGCCAGCAGCGTGGACTCCGGGGAGCTGTTTTTT. Translated: CASSVDSGELFF.

This clonotype was counted many times. DNA for the CDR3: TGTGCCAGCAGCCTCCAATCGGGCCTCGAGCAGTACTTC. This sequence encodes CASSLQSGLEQYF. The chain recombines TRBV14 with TRBJ2-7; D ambiguous. V lost 4 bases and J 6 bases, leaving 13 bases between the germline ends. The CDR3 extends over 13 amino acids. From germline, CDR1 is SGHDN and CDR2 FVKESK.

This clonotype showed up many times. The chain joins TRBV20-1 to TRBJ2-2; TRBD1 is a possible D gene (5 bases). Germline V lookup: CDR1 DFQATT, CDR2 SNEGSKA (reference sequence). The CDR3 consists of 16 residues. Trimming pared 3 bases from V and 5 bases from J, leaving 19 bases between. The CDR3 nucleotides read TGCAGTGCTAGTGATCGTCGGACAACTTCTACCGGGGAGCTGTTTTTT. Translation gives CSASDRRTTSTGELFF.

This clonotype was counted at least ten times. The rearrangement uses TRBV5-1 and TRBJ2-5; 14 bases align to TRBD2. After removal of 5 bases from V and 4 bases from J, the junction contained 4 bases not matched to a gene. This CDR3 spans 15 amino acids. In germline, CDR1 is SGHRS, CDR2 YFSETQ. CDR3 coding DNA: TGCGCCAGCAGTCGGACTAGCGGGGGGCTAGAGACCCAGTACTTC. This translates into CASSRTSGGLETQYF.

This sequence joins TRBV7-8 and TRBJ2-5, with a possible D match to TRBD2 (5 bases). This CDR3 has 17 amino acids. Looked up from germline, CDR1 is SGHVS and CDR2 is FQNEAQ. Between the trimmed V and J ends, which lost 2 bases and 4 bases, there was a span of 20 bases. In DNA, the CDR3 is TGTGCCAGCAGCTTACCGGGTAATCCTAGCCTCGGAGAGACCCAGTACTTC. Encoded protein: CASSLPGNPSLGETQYF. The whole variable domain, filled in from reference TRBV7-8 and TRBJ2-5, reads GAGVSQSPRYKVAKRGQDVALRCDPISGHVSLFWYQQALGQGPEFLTYFQNEAQLDKSGLPSDRFFAERPEGSVSTLKIQRTQQEDSAVYLCASSLPGNPSLGETQYFGPGTRLLVL.

The genes are TRBV29-1 and TRBJ2-1; possibly TRBD1 for D (6 bases). The germline gives CDR1 SQVTM, CDR2 ANQGSEA. CDR3 length: 14 residues. V lost 7 bases, J lost 3 bases, and 16 bases lay in between. The CDR3 DNA follows: TGCAGCGGCGGCTCGGGACACGACTACAATGAGCAGTTCTTC. Encoded protein: CSGGSGHDYNEQFF.